Listed below are T cell receptor beta chains from one sample, sequenced in a study of T cells in Graves' hyperthyroidism and ophthalmopathy. TCRdb called the multiplex PCR reads again in MiXCR, with one record for every CDR3 protein. The repertoire holds some 250,000 distinct CDR3 sequences, with roughly 15% as singletons. Sequencing was performed on blood. The receptors originated from a woman in her thirties or forties with Graves' hyperthyroidism that later progressed to Graves' ophthalmopathy. CDR3s include the opening cysteine and the closing phenylalanine or tryptophan. The order of the fields is D gene, V gene, J gene, clone size, CDR3 protein, CDR3 DNA. D genes are given only for firm matches. A row's size may be missing; if present it is once, few, many or a size class.

D gene: TRBD2
V gene: TRBV28
J gene: TRBJ2-3
clone size: many
CDR3 protein: CASSPPGLAGGAQYF
CDR3 DNA: TGTGCCAGCAGTCCTCCGGGACTAGCGGGAGGGGCGCAGTATTTT

D gene: TRBD1
V gene: TRBV12-3/TRBV12-4
J gene: TRBJ1-6
clone size: NA
CDR3 protein: CASSFVSTGDRTDASPLHF
CDR3 DNA: TGTGCCAGCAGTTTTGTGTCGACAGGGGATCGCACGGACGCTTCACCCCTCCACTTT

D gene: TRBD1
V gene: TRBV6-5
J gene: TRBJ1-1
clone size: many
CDR3 protein: CASSYPDRARGTEAFF
CDR3 DNA: TGTGCCAGCAGTTACCCCGACAGGGCGAGGGGCACTGAAGCTTTCTTT

D gene: NA
V gene: TRBV6-5
J gene: TRBJ2-5
clone size: many
CDR3 protein: CASSYSSRGETQYF
CDR3 DNA: TGTGCCAGCAGTTACTCGAGCAGAGGGGAGACCCAGTACTTC

D gene: NA
V gene: TRBV30
J gene: TRBJ1-6
clone size: many
CDR3 protein: CAWRRDDSPLHF
CDR3 DNA: TGTGCCTGGAGGCGTGATGATTCACCCCTCCACTTT

D gene: NA
V gene: TRBV9
J gene: TRBJ2-2
clone size: few
CDR3 protein: CASSDSDPANTGELFF
CDR3 DNA: TGTGCCAGCAGCGACTCGGACCCCGCGAACACCGGGGAGCTGTTTTTT

D gene: NA
V gene: TRBV6-1
J gene: TRBJ2-2
clone size: many
CDR3 protein: CASRGGLTGELFF
CDR3 DNA: TGTGCCAGCAGAGGAGGGTTGACCGGGGAGCTGTTTTTT

D gene: TRBD1
V gene: TRBV30
J gene: TRBJ1-2
clone size: many
CDR3 protein: CVSDLQGSRGYTF
CDR3 DNA: TGTGTCTCAGACCTACAGGGGTCGCGCGGCTACACCTTC

D gene: TRBD2
V gene: TRBV20-1
J gene: TRBJ2-7
clone size: once
CDR3 protein: CSARAGSGTSHSYEQYF
CDR3 DNA: TGCAGTGCTAGAGCAGGTAGCGGGACGTCCCACTCTTACGAGCAGTACTTC

D gene: NA
V gene: TRBV10-3
J gene: TRBJ2-2
clone size: many
CDR3 protein: CAIRRTENTGELFF
CDR3 DNA: TGTGCCATCAGGAGGACAGAAAACACCGGGGAGCTGTTTTTT

D gene: NA
V gene: TRBV18
J gene: TRBJ2-7
clone size: many
CDR3 protein: CASSPGQSYEQYF
CDR3 DNA: TGTGCCAGCTCACCAGGTCAGTCCTACGAGCAGTACTTC

D gene: TRBD2
V gene: TRBV18
J gene: TRBJ2-1
clone size: NA
CDR3 protein: CASSPSVGGGNEQFF
CDR3 DNA: TGTGCCAGCTCACCTTCGGTTGGGGGGGGCAATGAGCAGTTCTTC

D gene: TRBD2
V gene: TRBV20-1
J gene: TRBJ2-1
clone size: many
CDR3 protein: CSATHPSGNSRYNEQFF
CDR3 DNA: TGCAGTGCCACCCACCCTAGCGGGAATTCGCGGTACAATGAGCAGTTCTTC

D gene: NA
V gene: TRBV27
J gene: TRBJ1-2
clone size: many
CDR3 protein: CASSLKQNYGYTF
CDR3 DNA: TGTGCCAGCAGTTTAAAACAGAACTATGGCTACACCTTC

D gene: NA
V gene: TRBV7-9
J gene: TRBJ2-2
clone size: NA
CDR3 protein: CASSPYSPGVGSGELFF
CDR3 DNA: TGTGCCAGCAGCCCCTACTCCCCAGGGGTGGGGTCCGGGGAGCTGTTTTTT

D gene: NA
V gene: TRBV3-1
J gene: TRBJ2-1
clone size: many
CDR3 protein: CASSQQGGTYNEQFF
CDR3 DNA: TGTGCCAGCAGCCAACAAGGTGGGACTTACAATGAGCAGTTCTTC

D gene: NA
V gene: TRBV19
J gene: TRBJ2-1
clone size: many
CDR3 protein: CASTLVGMTNEQFF
CDR3 DNA: TGTGCCAGTACCTTGGTGGGAATGACCAATGAGCAGTTCTTC

D gene: NA
V gene: TRBV2
J gene: TRBJ2-4
clone size: many
CDR3 protein: CASSVSGSDLAKNIQYF
CDR3 DNA: TGTGCCAGCAGTGTGTCTGGCAGTGACTTAGCCAAAAACATTCAGTACTTC

D gene: NA
V gene: TRBV20-1
J gene: TRBJ2-5
clone size: many
CDR3 protein: CSARGRVTEWETQYF
CDR3 DNA: TGCAGTGCTAGAGGCCGGGTCACCGAGTGGGAGACCCAGTACTTC

D gene: TRBD1
V gene: TRBV6-1
J gene: TRBJ1-1
clone size: many
CDR3 protein: CASSNPEDRGHGFF
CDR3 DNA: TGTGCCAGCAGTAACCCCGAGGACAGGGGGCATGGCTTCTTT

D gene: TRBD2
V gene: TRBV20-1
J gene: TRBJ2-1
clone size: many
CDR3 protein: CSARGTSGSNEQFF
CDR3 DNA: TGCAGTGCTAGAGGGACTAGCGGGAGCAATGAGCAGTTCTTC

D gene: NA
V gene: TRBV5-1
J gene: TRBJ2-7
clone size: many
CDR3 protein: CASSFLTWASYEQYF
CDR3 DNA: TGCGCCAGCAGCTTCCTAACTTGGGCCTCCTACGAGCAGTACTTC

D gene: NA
V gene: TRBV5-8
J gene: TRBJ2-6
clone size: many
CDR3 protein: CASSLWRPGANVLTF
CDR3 DNA: TGTGCCAGCAGCTTGTGGCGTCCTGGGGCCAACGTCCTGACTTTC

D gene: NA
V gene: TRBV28
J gene: TRBJ2-7
clone size: many
CDR3 protein: CASSFGLADLYEQYF
CDR3 DNA: TGTGCCAGCAGTTTCGGTTTAGCGGACCTCTACGAGCAGTACTTC

D gene: TRBD1
V gene: TRBV12-3/TRBV12-4
J gene: TRBJ2-1
clone size: many
CDR3 protein: CASRGQGLNNEQFF
CDR3 DNA: TGTGCCAGCAGGGGACAGGGACTTAACAATGAGCAGTTCTTC

D gene: NA
V gene: TRBV20-1
J gene: TRBJ1-2
clone size: many
CDR3 protein: CSARDTRYGYTF
CDR3 DNA: TGCAGTGCCCGGGACACGCGCTATGGCTACACCTTC

D gene: NA
V gene: TRBV2
J gene: TRBJ1-5
clone size: many
CDR3 protein: CASTIGGGGQPQHF
CDR3 DNA: TGTGCCAGCACCATAGGGGGAGGGGGTCAGCCCCAGCATTTT

D gene: NA
V gene: TRBV5-5
J gene: TRBJ1-6
clone size: NA
CDR3 protein: CASSLGDSGALHF
CDR3 DNA: TGCGCCAGCAGCTTGGGTGACAGCGGTGCTCTCCACTTT

D gene: NA
V gene: TRBV7-8
J gene: TRBJ1-5
clone size: many
CDR3 protein: CASSLQGRNQPQHF
CDR3 DNA: TGTGCCAGCAGCTTACAGGGACGCAATCAGCCCCAGCATTTT

D gene: NA
V gene: TRBV6-2/TRBV6-3
J gene: TRBJ2-2
clone size: many
CDR3 protein: CASSYLGGAKDTGELFF
CDR3 DNA: TGTGCCAGCAGTTACCTCGGGGGCGCAAAGGACACCGGGGAGCTGTTTTTT

D gene: TRBD2
V gene: TRBV7-9
J gene: TRBJ2-1
clone size: NA
CDR3 protein: CASSLVAGGWNEQFF
CDR3 DNA: TGTGCCAGCAGCTTAGTAGCGGGAGGGTGGAATGAGCAGTTCTTC

D gene: NA
V gene: TRBV9
J gene: TRBJ2-4
clone size: few
CDR3 protein: CASSVGGPKNIQYF
CDR3 DNA: TGTGCCAGCAGCGTAGGAGGGCCCAAAAACATTCAGTACTTC

D gene: NA
V gene: TRBV18
J gene: TRBJ2-5
clone size: many
CDR3 protein: CASSPTVGETQYF
CDR3 DNA: TGTGCCAGCTCACCAACGGTGGGGGAGACCCAGTACTTC

D gene: NA
V gene: TRBV7-3
J gene: TRBJ1-6
clone size: many
CDR3 protein: CASSPSQDSPLHF
CDR3 DNA: TGTGCCAGCAGCCCTTCCCAGGATTCACCCCTCCACTTT

D gene: TRBD1
V gene: TRBV7-9
J gene: TRBJ2-2
clone size: few
CDR3 protein: CASSSVRTGPNTGELFF
CDR3 DNA: TGTGCCAGCAGCTCTGTCCGGACAGGGCCGAACACCGGGGAGCTGTTTTTT

D gene: TRBD1
V gene: TRBV13
J gene: TRBJ2-1
clone size: many
CDR3 protein: CASSPGTGEFDEQFF
CDR3 DNA: TGTGCCAGCAGCCCCGGGACAGGGGAATTTGATGAGCAGTTCTTC

D gene: NA
V gene: TRBV3-1
J gene: TRBJ2-3
clone size: many
CDR3 protein: CASSRDTTTDTQYF
CDR3 DNA: TGTGCCAGCAGCAGGGACACCACCACAGATACGCAGTATTTT

D gene: TRBD2
V gene: TRBV14
J gene: TRBJ2-1
clone size: NA
CDR3 protein: CASSQVSYGGRVPIQFF
CDR3 DNA: TGTGCCAGCAGCCAAGTTTCTTACGGCGGGAGGGTACCGATCCAGTTCTTC

D gene: NA
V gene: TRBV6-1
J gene: TRBJ1-4
clone size: few
CDR3 protein: CASFRIQATNEKLFF
CDR3 DNA: TGTGCCAGTTTTCGGATCCAGGCAACTAATGAAAAACTGTTTTTT

D gene: TRBD1
V gene: TRBV28
J gene: TRBJ2-5
clone size: many
CDR3 protein: CASSNGQGLGETQYF
CDR3 DNA: TGTGCCAGCAGTAACGGACAGGGTCTCGGAGAGACCCAGTACTTC

D gene: TRBD2
V gene: TRBV2
J gene: TRBJ2-1
clone size: many
CDR3 protein: CASNSNGLGDYNEQFF
CDR3 DNA: TGTGCCAGCAACTCGAATGGACTAGGGGACTACAATGAGCAGTTCTTC

D gene: NA
V gene: TRBV30
J gene: TRBJ2-5
clone size: many
CDR3 protein: CAWGTPGQLAGTQETQYF
CDR3 DNA: TGTGCCTGGGGGACCCCGGGACAGCTAGCGGGCACCCAAGAGACCCAGTACTTC

D gene: NA
V gene: TRBV27
J gene: TRBJ2-7
clone size: few
CDR3 protein: CASSNSGTNYEQYF
CDR3 DNA: TGTGCCAGCAGCAACTCCGGGACAAACTACGAGCAGTACTTC

D gene: TRBD1
V gene: TRBV12-3/TRBV12-4
J gene: TRBJ1-3
clone size: many
CDR3 protein: CASSLTGGNTIYF
CDR3 DNA: TGTGCCAGCAGTTTGACAGGGGGAAACACCATATATTTT

D gene: TRBD2
V gene: TRBV11-2
J gene: TRBJ2-1
clone size: many
CDR3 protein: CASSLLEWREVHNEQFF
CDR3 DNA: TGTGCCAGCAGCTTACTGGAGTGGCGGGAGGTACACAATGAGCAGTTCTTC

D gene: NA
V gene: TRBV7-9
J gene: TRBJ2-1
clone size: many
CDR3 protein: CASSLTGLSYNEQFF
CDR3 DNA: TGTGCCAGCAGCTTGACGGGACTCTCCTACAATGAGCAGTTCTTC

D gene: NA
V gene: TRBV20-1
J gene: TRBJ2-7
clone size: NA
CDR3 protein: CSARPSTILYEQYF
CDR3 DNA: TGCAGTGCTAGACCCTCGACTATCTTGTACGAGCAGTACTTC

D gene: NA
V gene: TRBV24-1
J gene: TRBJ2-1
clone size: NA
CDR3 protein: CATSDEGGTFFNEQFF
CDR3 DNA: TGTGCCACCAGTGATGAAGGCGGGACGTTTTTCAATGAGCAGTTCTTC

D gene: NA
V gene: TRBV9
J gene: TRBJ1-5
clone size: NA
CDR3 protein: CASSSGGLSNQPQHF
CDR3 DNA: TGTGCCAGCAGCTCGGGGGGCCTGAGCAATCAGCCCCAGCATTTT